The T cell receptor (beta chain) under discussion was sequenced for a study of cytomegalovirus exposure and HLA in healthy donors (TCRdb year 2017). Describing the broader study: In an earlier analysis of some 550 of the donors, less than 350 Gb of sequence data and just under 120 million unique TCR beta sequences from about 190 million T cells were reported. Roughly 320 gigabases of sequencing data and around 90 million unique TCR sequences made up an early release that covered approximately 650 HLA-typed donors. Among the approximately 400 genotyped donors, around 79% belonged to the genetic ancestry cluster associated with self-reported Caucasian donors. The study aimed to test whether signatures of past pathogen exposure could be identified by cataloging public T cell receptors. Using immunosequencing, the study profiled T cell repertoires from 500 to 800 subjects and related those repertoires to cytomegalovirus serostatus. In addition to the first cohort of about 650 subjects, a separate validation cohort of approximately 130 different subjects was used. To predict cytomegalovirus infection status, the study combined high-throughput TCR immunosequencing, statistical association of individual TCRs with disease status, and machine learning. A later analysis re-analyzed previously published TCR beta repertoires from roughly 630 donors and added high-resolution HLA genotyping to study TCR occurrence patterns. Rather than using new phenotypic data, the later analysis identified candidate immune exposures from TCR beta sequences and from how often those sequences occurred across donors. To decide whether each TCR beta V gene segment behaved as functional or pseudogenic, an earlier analysis of approximately 620 of the donors relied on high-throughput TCR beta sequencing. Donor age, sex, ethnicity and CMV serostatus were compiled alongside the repertoire data. A later genetic analysis used genome-wide SNP genotypes for about three fifths of the roughly 700 donors, treating that subset as a discovery cohort. All discovery cohort repertoires had been generated on a single sequencing platform. Class I and class II HLA loci were covered by the typing at four-digit resolution. Typing coverage varied by locus: roughly 629-640 donors for A, B, C, DRB1 and DQB1; more than 500 for DQA1; around 610 for DPA1; approximately 470 for DPB1. Because of strong linkage in the cohort, five DR-DQ haplotypes were treated as single units for association and clustering. Among roughly 400 genotyped donors of the cohort, an average of about 240,000 unique TCR beta nucleotide sequences were sequenced per donor, roughly 18% of them non-productive.

The library was obtained by the immunoSEQ multiplex PCR assay. The multiplex PCR relied on a mix of 60 forward primers for TCR Vbeta segments and 13 reverse primers for TCR Jbeta segments. Amplification of the CDR3 region of rearranged TCR beta genes was performed with a multiplex PCR assay on genomic DNA. The Illumina HiSeq System was used to sequence the amplified TCR beta libraries as 87-base-pair reads. From the authors' description of their analysis: A later analysis tallied around 80 million unique TCR beta chains across the 700 or so repertoires, and some 10 million of those chains were shared by two or more donors. Raw reads were error-corrected and collapsed into unique sequences with a nearest-neighbor algorithm that merged closely related sequences to remove PCR and sequencing errors. Alignment of CDR3 sequences to IMGT reference sequences was used to assign V, D and J gene segments. Each retained sequence needed at least a six-nucleotide match to both a V gene segment and a J gene segment. A rearrangement was called productive if the CDR3 had no stop codons and remained in frame with V and J, and every other rearrangement was called non-productive. CDR3 was defined according to IMGT convention as the region running from the second conserved V-encoded cysteine to the conserved J-encoded phenylalanine. The earlier analysis of a few hundred of the donors excluded any sequence lacking an unambiguous match to a single V gene segment. An earlier analysis of several hundred of the donors called V segments functional above 56.7% productive rearrangements and segregating when the between-donor standard deviation exceeded 5%. A statistical classification framework was developed to diagnose cytomegalovirus status using the catalog of TCR beta chain sequences. In a later analysis, TCR nucleotide sequences were compared against IMGT/GENE-DB human TR gene sequences so that V and J genes could be assigned. In a later analysis, CDR3 sequences and most-parsimonious VDJ recombination scenarios were assigned using the TCRdist pipeline. In a later analysis, each TCR beta chain was defined by its CDR3 amino acid sequence together with its V-gene family, and reads without a unique V-gene family were excluded. In a later analysis, approximately 590 highly shared, low-generation-probability nucleotide sequences were removed to address suspected cross-contamination and a sequencing artifact. A later analysis calculated a clonal expansion index for each public chain from normalized within-repertoire ranks of inferred template counts. In a later analysis, generation probabilities were computed using a VDJ recombination model fitted to out-of-frame rearrangements, and the results were checked against IGoR. In a later analysis, hypergeometric tests were used to score TCR-TCR, TCR-HLA and TCR-CMV co-occurrence, with a repertoire-size bias correction applied to TCR pairs. A later analysis estimated false discovery rates by permuting HLA or CMV assignments 20 times. In a later analysis, co-occurring TCRs were grouped using DBSCAN, with TCRdist sequence similarity added in when clustering inside HLA-allele-positive subsets. Repertoires with fewer than 30,000 or more than 120,000 public chains were left out of co-occurrence clustering, as were several repertoires with anomalous nucleotide sharing. The source is immuneACCESS, and TCRdb retained only in-frame sequences with V and J called. Part of the clones is not carried over; for the studies checked, unresolved V genes explain less than half of this, and the remainder is unexplained. That table gives V, J and clone size, and the DNA gave D and trimming. The sample records 100,000 to 150,000 clones, less than 80% of which are singletons. The ten largest account for 4% of the sample.

To note about this clone: Which antigen it targets is not known. Base qualities were left out, and no much larger clone turns up one base away.

Broad study findings and their caveats: A later analysis found that most CMV-associated TCR beta chains appeared HLA-restricted, with HLA associations seemingly driven largely by CMV exposure. An association between a missense DCLRE1C variant and V-gene and J-gene trimming of TCR beta chains was found in a later genetic analysis and replicated in an independent cohort. Correlated functional status among segregating V segments might reflect linkage disequilibrium, but an unknown experimental factor could not be ruled out. Because HLA typing was missing for some donors at each locus, association tests included only the typed subset. A cluster of highly shared sequence variants was judged likely to be a technical artifact of the sequencing pipeline. The authors suggested that the approach could potentially be extended to other disease states and immunological phenotypes. In both the original and validation cohorts, the classifier was reported to diagnose cytomegalovirus status with high specificity and sensitivity. According to a later analysis, parvovirus B19, influenza, CMV and Epstein-Barr virus appeared linked to several top co-occurrence clusters. In a later analysis, HLA-associated TCR beta chains showed more clonal expansion and lower generation probabilities than non-associated chains that were equally common. Over 15 rarely observed V segments, including chromosome 9 orphons, were excluded from the earlier analysis of about 610 of the donors because counts were too low. Most TCR sequences were seen in very few donors, while some public TCRs were found in many individuals. The cohort was sequenced for TCR beta chains only, and without alpha or paired-chain data the features that could be detected were limited. Specific HLA alleles were associated with over 15,000 TCR beta sequences at a false discovery rate of 0.05 in a later analysis. For the cohort, immune exposure information was limited to CMV serostatus. In the study, around 150 TCR beta chains were listed as associated with cytomegalovirus. According to a later analysis, TCR association rates differed among HLA loci, with DRB1 alleles showing the most associated TCRs and HLA-C alleles showing the fewest. In a later genetic analysis, fewer N-insertions in productive TCRs were reported among donors in an Asian-associated ancestry cluster than the roughly 700-donor mean. Assigning TCR associations to individual alleles was difficult when HLA alleles, especially DR and DQ, strongly co-occurred. Some IMGT-functional V segments, including TRBV6-2 and TRBV6-3, could not be distinguished by the 87-base-pair reads and were therefore excluded. In an earlier analysis of some 540 of the donors, most TCR beta V segments appeared in productive rearrangements about 87% or about 30% of the time, broadly matching IMGT annotations. The presence/absence analyses assumed that sequencing depth was roughly uniform across donors, and that assumption may not be true. A further reported finding was that TCR beta sequences accurately predicted the HLA-A and HLA-B alleles for most subjects in the first cohort. A few of the identified cytomegalovirus-associated TCR beta chains were confirmed in vitro to be specific for cytomegalovirus antigens.

Inclusive of the bounding cysteine and phenylalanine, the CDR3 is 18 residues long. The DNA shown is the 54-base CDR3, in frame from base 1. CDR1 is given as MDHEN and CDR2 as SYDVKM, both from the germline V gene. The germline V end is reduced by 1 base and the J end by 5 bases; junction bases left unmatched: 14. In total, fewer than 750 healthy bone marrow donors made up the cohort. At the time of sampling, every cohort member was nominally healthy, though immune exposures that went unrecorded were likely present. The donor tested CMV seropositive, placing the donor among the 250 to 350 seropositive members of the cohort. A peripheral blood sample was collected from each donor, and TCR beta sequencing was performed on peripheral blood mononuclear cells. Genomic DNA extraction from the blood cell samples was performed with the Qiagen DNeasy Blood Extraction Kit.

The rearranged segments are TRBV28 and TRBJ2-5; a stretch of 9 junction bases matches TRBD2. The specimen sequenced was PBMCs. The source of this sequence is a man between 40 and 49 years old in good health and CMV-seropositive. The DNA sequence is TGTGCCAGCAGTTTATTGCGGGGATCGCGGGAGGGCCTCGAGACCCAGTACTTC. Translation gives CASSLLRGSREGLETQYF.